This T cell receptor beta chain was obtained from a study of T cells in Graves' hyperthyroidism and ophthalmopathy. Study conclusions and caveats: Most clonotypes that expanded in the thyroid above 0.001 also showed up in blood.

This CDR3 is 17 amino acids long. The J segment lost 2 bases and the V segment lost 5 bases, leaving 14 bases of the junction unmatched. CDR1 is MNHNS and CDR2 is SASEGT in the germline V gene. The investigators amplified TCR beta CDR3 regions from RNA transcripts. HTBI primers were the set used in a first-round RT-PCR of the TCR CDR3. From the multiplex PCR reads, TCRdb called clonotypes with MiXCR, one entry per CDR3 protein. The sample has under 400,000 distinct CDR3 sequences; roughly 15% are singletons. Ten or more counts support this clonotype. Its antigen is undetermined. This clonotype was obtained from a man aged 30 to 45 with Graves' hyperthyroidism. The chain is built from TRBV6-1 and TRBJ2-5, with TRBD1 matching over 7 bases. What was sequenced was blood. CDR3 bases: TGTGCCAGCAGTTCCACCCGGACAGGAGACTTACAAGAGACCCAGTACTTC. Protein: CASSSTRTGDLQETQYF.